The next 29 T cell receptor beta chains were all read from a single sample in a study of blood T cell repertoires in COVID-19. Produced via immunoSEQ multiplex PCR; TCRdb's table is partial and in-frame only. The table has about 120,000 clones, 70% to 90% seen once. Sequenced input: peripheral blood. These receptor sequences come from a man aged 35 to 55 with acute or convalescent COVID-19.

This chain links TRBV19 with TRBJ2-3, with TRBD1 matching over 8 bases. The CDR3 consists of 16 residues. Germline CDR1 and CDR2: LNHDA and SQIVND (reference sequence). V lost 4 bases, J lost 1 base, and 7 bases stayed unmatched. The DNA of the CDR3 is TGTGCCAGTAGTAGATCCCGGGACAGGCGCACAGATACGCAGTATTTT. Its translation is CASSRSRDRRTDTQYF.

V is TRBV7-9 and J is TRBJ2-7; no clear D gene. V lost 2 bases and J lost 5, with 13 bases in between. The CDR3 has 14 amino acids. Germline CDR1 reads SEHNR; CDR2 reads FQNEAQ (reference sequence). DNA for the CDR3: TGTGCCAGCAGCTTAAAGCTAGGCCAACACGAGCAGTACTTC. Protein sequence: CASSLKLGQHEQYF.

The table lists this clone with a count of one. The CDR3 here is CASSQGGNEKLFF. The DNA for the CDR3 is TGTGCCAGCAGTCAGGGAGGTAATGAAAAACTGTTTTTT. V and J are TRBV12-3 or TRBV12-4 and TRBJ1-4, with D possibly TRBD1 on 5 matching bases. Deletions cut 5 bases from V and 4 bases from J, with 8 bases between. The CDR3 contains 13 residues.

V and J are TRBV9 and TRBJ1-4, with D hard to call. Trimming took 0 bases from V and 5 from J, leaving 11 bases between them. There are 15 residues in the CDR3. The germline gives CDR1 SGDLS, CDR2 YYNGEE. The CDR3 sequence is CASSVAERENEKLFF. CDR3 DNA: TGTGCCAGCAGCGTAGCGGAGAGAGAGAATGAAAAACTGTTTTTT. Together with reference TRBV9 and TRBJ1-4, the CDR3 gives the full variable domain: DSGVTQTPKHLITATGQRVTLRCSPRSGDLSVYWYQQSLDQGLQFLIQYYNGEERAKGNILERFSAQQFPDLHSELNLSSLELGDSALYFCASSVAERENEKLFFGSGTQLSVL.

This chain uses TRBV10-3 with TRBJ2-7; 10 bases are shared with TRBD1. Germline values: CDR1 ENHRY, CDR2 SYGVKD. The CDR3 is made up of 16 amino acids. The ends lost 3 bases at V and 5 bases at J; junction bases unmatched: 10. CDR3 nucleotides: TGTGCCATCAGTGACTCGCGGGACAGGGGATACGACGAGCAGTACTTC. Protein product: CAISDSRDRGYDEQYF.

This chain joins TRBV7-2 and TRBJ2-2, with 7 bases aligning to TRBD2. CDR3 size: 16 residues. V was clipped by 2 bases and J by 5 bases; unmatched bases: 8. Germline-derived CDR1 and CDR2 are SGHTA and FQGNSA. In nucleotides, the CDR3 is TGTGCCAGCAGCTTATTCCGCGGGGGACCAACCGGGGAGCTGTTTTTT. This sequence encodes CASSLFRGGPTGELFF.

As to this clone: The germline gene is not matched at one end of the junction; a read error may be the cause. The rearrangement joins TRBV3-1 (or the pseudogene TRBV3-2) to TRBJ2-3, with 11 bases aligning to TRBD2. Germline assignment: CDR1 LGHDT and CDR2 YNNKEL (reference sequence). CDR3 length equals 16 residues. The CDR3 sequence is CASSHLAGGHTDMQYF. CDR3 bases: TGTGCCAGCAGCCACCTAGCGGGGGGCCACACAGATATGCAGTATTTT.

The rearrangement uses TRBV6-5 and TRBJ2-7; possible D gene TRBD1, 5 bases. With 6 bases removed from V and 7 bases from J, the gap between germline ends came to 16 bases. The length of the CDR3 is 13 residues. CDR1 MNHEY and CDR2 SVGAGI come from the germline V gene. The chain's CDR3 is CASSDIRGGEQYF. The CDR3 nucleotides are TGTGCCAGCAGCGACATAAGGGGTGGGGAGCAGTACTTC.

DNA of the CDR3: TGTGCCAGTAGTATAGTGGAGGGGGCCGCTGGGGAGCTGTTTTTT. Amino acids: CASSIVEGAAGELFF. This chain links TRBV19 with TRBJ2-2; D is perhaps TRBD1 (7 bases). CDR3 size: 15 residues. V lost 1 base, J lost 8 bases, and 14 bases lay in between. Germline CDR1 and CDR2: LNHDA and SQIVND (reference sequence).

This chain connects TRBV5-5 to TRBJ1-5, with D uncertain. The CDR3 is 17 amino acids. CDR1 and CDR2 from the germline V gene are SGHKS and YYEKEE (reference sequence). Trimming removed 5 bases at V and 0 bases at J, with 18 bases between. The CDR3 here is CASRSDSDPYSNQPQHF. CDR3 nucleotides: TGTGCCAGCAGGTCCGACTCTGACCCCTATAGCAATCAGCCCCAGCATTTT.

V is TRBV6-4 and J is TRBJ1-2; the D gene is possibly TRBD1 (6 bases). The CDR3 has 17 residues. Trimming took off 5 bases at V and 0 bases at J, with 19 bases between the two ends. CDR1 and CDR2 (germline): MRHNA, SNTAGT. The CDR3 nucleotides are TGTGCCAGCAGTTCCGACAGGTCGGGGGGAGCTAACTATGGCTACACCTTC. This translates into CASSSDRSGGANYGYTF.

J is TRBJ1-1 and V is TRBV20-1, with D maybe TRBD1 (6 bases). The CDR3 loop spans 11 amino acids. Trimming took off 8 bases at V and 6 bases at J, with 13 bases between the two ends. Germline lookup yields CDR1 DFQATT and CDR2 SNEGSKA (reference sequence). The CDR3 sequence is CSTYRVPEAFF. The CDR3 DNA reads as TGCAGTACTTACAGGGTCCCTGAAGCTTTCTTT.

The chain couples TRBV5-1 to TRBJ2-5, with 10 bases aligning to TRBD2. After removal of 4 bases from V and 4 bases from J, the junction contained 16 bases not matched to a gene. The CDR3 sequence is 18 residues long. Per the germline V gene, CDR1 is SGHRS and CDR2 is YFSETQ. The CDR3 protein is CASSRYPISGLAIETQYF. The CDR3 DNA sequence: TGCGCCAGCAGCCGCTACCCTATCTCGGGACTAGCGATAGAGACCCAGTACTTC.

The chain recombines TRBV12-5 with TRBJ2-3; D unresolved. CDR1 is LGHNT and CDR2 is FRNRAP in the germline V gene. The CDR3 is made up of 15 amino acids. With 0 bases removed from V and 3 bases from J, the gap between germline ends came to 10 bases. The DNA for the CDR3 is TGTGCTAGTGGTTTGGTACAGATGAAAACAGATACGCAGTATTTT. Translated, it gives CASGLVQMKTDTQYF.

The chain links TRBV5-1 to TRBJ2-5, with 13 bases lining up with TRBD2. V trimming: 4 bases; J trimming: 5 bases; junction bases outside the gene matches: 8. The CDR3 is 16 amino acids. CDR1 is SGHRS, CDR2 YFSETQ, per germline. The CDR3 here is CASSKTSGGPRETQYF. The CDR3 coding sequence is TGCGCCAGCAGCAAGACTAGCGGGGGGCCGCGGGAGACCCAGTACTTC.

There are a few counts of this clone. V usage is TRBV25-1 and J usage is TRBJ2-7; D is undetermined. The CDR3 runs 14 residues. V lost 1 base and J lost 5, with 12 bases in between. Germline V gene data show CDR1 as MGHDK and CDR2 as SYGVNS. The CDR3 reads CASSESSSMDEQYF. The CDR3 bases are TGTGCCAGCAGTGAATCGAGTAGTATGGACGAGCAGTACTTC.

The J gene is TRBJ2-3, the V gene TRBV6-2 or TRBV6-3, with TRBD2 matching 8 bases. This CDR3 has 15 amino acids. CDR1 and CDR2 from the germline V gene are MNHEY and SVGEGT. J was trimmed by 6 bases and V by 5 bases; bases with no gene match: 10. The CDR3 DNA reads TGTGCCAGCAGTCTCGGGGTTAGCGGGGTCGATACGCAGTATTTT. This gives the protein CASSLGVSGVDTQYF.

V usage is TRBV12-5 and J usage is TRBJ1-4; D not certain. This CDR3 comprises 15 residues. The V and J ends lost 8 bases and 0 bases respectively, with 13 bases between them. The germline V gene has CDR1 LGHNT and CDR2 FRNRAP. CDR3 sequence (DNA): TGTGCTAGTACCAGTAAAACAGCAACTAATGAAAAACTGTTTTTT. It specifies CASTSKTATNEKLFF.

V is TRBV19 and J is TRBJ2-1; TRBD1 aligns across 8 bases. Germline CDR1 LNHDA, CDR2 SQIVND (reference sequence). Losses at the gene ends were 5 bases for V and 6 bases for J; bases not matched to a gene: 12. This CDR3 comprises 16 residues. The CDR3 loop is CASSPRQGTGSNEQFF. The CDR3 coding sequence is TGTGCCAGTAGTCCGAGACAGGGGACAGGTTCCAATGAGCAGTTCTTC.

A few counts support this clone. V is TRBV10-3 and J is TRBJ2-1, with D possibly being TRBD1 (5 bases). The CDR3 is made up of 14 amino acids. Per the germline V gene, CDR1 is ENHRY and CDR2 is SYGVKD. V was cut by 0 bases and J by 3 bases, with 6 bases left in between. The CDR3, as DNA: TGTGCCATCAGTGAGTCGGGGCACTACAATGAGCAGTTCTTC. It is translated as CAISESGHYNEQFF.

The J gene is TRBJ2-5, the V gene TRBV7-9; D is ambiguous. V was clipped by 1 base and J by 1 base, with 7 bases between them. Germline lookup yields CDR1 SEHNR and CDR2 FQNEAQ (reference sequence). The CDR3 covers 14 residues. The CDR3 loop is CASSLGQIQETQYF. DNA of the CDR3: TGTGCCAGCAGCTTAGGGCAGATCCAAGAGACCCAGTACTTC.

This clone came up a few times. The genes are TRBV12-3 or TRBV12-4 and TRBJ1-5; no firm D call. The CDR3 length is 13 residues. Trimming left V 6 bases short and J 7 bases short, with 13 bases between. In DNA form, the CDR3 reads TGTGCCAGCAGCCTTAACAGATTCCAGCCCCAGCATTTT. Its protein is CASSLNRFQPQHF.

V is TRBV11-2 and J is TRBJ2-7, with TRBD1 identical over 7 bases. The CDR3 contains 14 residues. CDR1 SGHAT and CDR2 FQNNGV come from the germline V gene. The trim removed 6 bases at V and 6 bases at J, leaving 11 bases unmatched. CDR3 nucleotide sequence: TGTGCCAGCAGGCGACAGGGTGGTACTGGCGAGCAGTACTTC. Its translation is CASRRQGGTGEQYF.

The chain carries TRBV2 and TRBJ2-3, with 12 bases identical to TRBD2. With V trimmed by 4 bases and J by 0 bases, 5 bases remained unmatched. The CDR3 spans 17 residues. From germline, CDR1 is SNHLY and CDR2 FYNNEI. CDR3 loop: CASSAALAGGSTDTQYF. CDR3 coding DNA: TGTGCCAGCAGTGCCGCCCTAGCGGGGGGGAGCACAGATACGCAGTATTTT.

The rearrangement uses TRBV15 and TRBJ1-5, with 7 bases matching TRBD1. The germline V gene encodes CDR1 LNHNV and CDR2 YYDKDF (reference sequence). The CDR3 is 13 residues long. V shed 8 bases, J shed 0 bases, and the junction held 1 base outside the gene matches. The CDR3 DNA sequence: TGTGCCACCGGGACAGATAGCAATCAGCCCCAGCATTTT. This sequence encodes CATGTDSNQPQHF.

The rearrangement joins TRBV19 to TRBJ1-2; TRBD1 aligns across 9 bases. Germline V CDR1 and CDR2: LNHDA, SQIVND (reference sequence). The CDR3 loop spans 15 amino acids. V lost 0 bases to trimming and J lost 4 bases; unmatched junction nucleotides: 3. The CDR3 here is CASSIDGTGTYGYTF. The CDR3 bases are TGTGCCAGTAGTATAGATGGGACAGGGACCTATGGCTACACCTTC.

The rearrangement links TRBV5-4 to TRBJ2-3; perhaps TRBD1 as D (6 bases). Trimming pared 2 bases from V and 0 bases from J, leaving 19 bases between. The CDR3 is 18 amino acids. Per germline, CDR1 SGHNT and CDR2 YYREEE (reference sequence). CDR3 region: CASSFGQYRATSTDTQYF. CDR3 DNA: TGTGCCAGCAGCTTTGGACAATACAGGGCTACTAGCACAGATACGCAGTATTTT.

To note about this clone: Within the sample, other DNA sequences also encode this same CDR3. The chain recombines TRBV29-1 with TRBJ2-1; the D gene is possibly TRBD1 (5 bases). Germline CDR1 is SQVTM and CDR2 is ANQGSEA. V shed 3 bases and J shed 7 bases, with 7 bases lying between them. This CDR3 is 11 amino acids long. CDR3 sequence: CSVDRVNEQFF. In DNA form, the CDR3 reads TGCAGCGTTGACAGGGTAAATGAGCAGTTCTTC.

The rearrangement uses TRBV5-1 and TRBJ2-1; D ambiguous. The CDR3 is 16 amino acids. The germline gives CDR1 SGHRS, CDR2 YFSETQ. Trimming removed 3 bases from V and 1 base from J, with 14 bases in between. The CDR3 here is CASSYAPGGSYNEQFF. CDR3 bases: TGCGCCAGCAGCTATGCCCCAGGTGGTTCCTACAATGAGCAGTTCTTC.